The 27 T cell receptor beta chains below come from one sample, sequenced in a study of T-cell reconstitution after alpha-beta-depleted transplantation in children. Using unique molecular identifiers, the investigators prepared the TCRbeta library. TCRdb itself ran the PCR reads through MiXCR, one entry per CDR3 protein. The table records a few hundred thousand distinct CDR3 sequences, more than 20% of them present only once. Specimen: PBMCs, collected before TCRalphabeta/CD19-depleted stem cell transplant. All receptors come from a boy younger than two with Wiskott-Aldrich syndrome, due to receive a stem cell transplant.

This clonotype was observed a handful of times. The CDR3 here is CSAEGASGSREQYF. The CDR3 coding sequence is TGCAGTGCTGAAGGGGCTAGCGGGAGCCGAGAGCAGTACTTC. The V and J genes are TRBV20-1 and TRBJ2-7; 10 bases agree with TRBD2. Germline V CDR1 and CDR2: DFQATT, SNEGSKA (reference sequence). The CDR3 runs 14 residues. J gave up 7 bases and V 5 bases, and 11 bases lay outside the gene matches.

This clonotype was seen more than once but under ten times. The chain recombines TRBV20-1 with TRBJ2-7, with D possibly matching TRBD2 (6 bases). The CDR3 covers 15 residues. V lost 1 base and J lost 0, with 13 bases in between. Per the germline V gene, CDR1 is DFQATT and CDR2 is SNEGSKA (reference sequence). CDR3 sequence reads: CSARGREASSYEQYF. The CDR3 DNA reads TGCAGTGCTAGAGGGCGGGAAGCGAGCTCCTACGAGCAGTACTTC.

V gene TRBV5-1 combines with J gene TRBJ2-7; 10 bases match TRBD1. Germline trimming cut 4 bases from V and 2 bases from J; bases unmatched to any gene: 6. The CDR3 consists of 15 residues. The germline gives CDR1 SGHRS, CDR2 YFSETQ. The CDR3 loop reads CASSAAGTGAYEQYF. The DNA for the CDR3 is TGCGCCAGCAGCGCCGCCGGGACAGGGGCCTACGAGCAGTACTTC. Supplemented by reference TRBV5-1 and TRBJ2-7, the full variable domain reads KAGVTQTPRYLIKTRGQQVTLSCSPISGHRSVSWYQQTPGQGLQFLFEYFSETQRNKGNFPGRFSGRQFSNSRSEMNVSTLELGDSALYLCASSAAGTGAYEQYFGPGTRLTVT.

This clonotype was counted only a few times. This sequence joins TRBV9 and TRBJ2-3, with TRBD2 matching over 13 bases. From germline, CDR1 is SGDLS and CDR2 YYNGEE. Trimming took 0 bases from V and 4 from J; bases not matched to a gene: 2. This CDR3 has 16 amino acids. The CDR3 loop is CASSVGLAGGADTQYF. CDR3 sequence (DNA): TGTGCCAGCAGCGTAGGACTAGCGGGAGGCGCAGATACGCAGTATTTT.

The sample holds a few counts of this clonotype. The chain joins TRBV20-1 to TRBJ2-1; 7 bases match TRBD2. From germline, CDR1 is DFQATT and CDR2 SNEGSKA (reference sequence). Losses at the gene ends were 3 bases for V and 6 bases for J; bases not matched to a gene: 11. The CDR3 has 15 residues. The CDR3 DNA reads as TGCAGTGCTAGTGGGCCGGGAGGTTCTTTCAATGAGCAGTTCTTC. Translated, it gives CSASGPGGSFNEQFF.

CDR3 DNA: TGTGCCAGCAGCCAACCGGGACAGGGGGTATTGGCGCAGTATTTT. Its protein is CASSQPGQGVLAQYF. This chain joins TRBV28 and TRBJ2-3; TRBD1 matches at 11 bases. The germline gives CDR1 MDHEN, CDR2 SYDVKM. CDR3 length: 15 residues. Trimming cost V 6 bases and J 10 bases; bases outside gene matches: 12.

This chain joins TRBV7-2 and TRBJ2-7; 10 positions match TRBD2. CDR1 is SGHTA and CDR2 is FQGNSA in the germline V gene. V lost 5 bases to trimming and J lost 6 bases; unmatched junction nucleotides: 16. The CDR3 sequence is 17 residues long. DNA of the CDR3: TGTGCCAGCAGCCCCAGGACTAGCGGAAGGAGTGGAAGCGAGCAGTACTTC. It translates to CASSPRTSGRSGSEQYF.

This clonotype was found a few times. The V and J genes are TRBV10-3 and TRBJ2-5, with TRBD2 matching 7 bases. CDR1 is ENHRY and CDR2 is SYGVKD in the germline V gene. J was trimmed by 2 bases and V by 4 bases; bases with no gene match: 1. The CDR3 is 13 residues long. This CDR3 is CAISGREQETQYF. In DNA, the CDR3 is TGTGCCATCAGTGGGCGGGAGCAAGAGACCCAGTACTTC.

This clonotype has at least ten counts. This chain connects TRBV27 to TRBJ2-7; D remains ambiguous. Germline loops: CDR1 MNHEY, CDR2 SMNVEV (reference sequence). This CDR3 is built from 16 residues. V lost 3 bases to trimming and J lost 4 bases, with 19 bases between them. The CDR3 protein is CASSFARQLEGYEQYF. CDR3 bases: TGTGCCAGCAGTTTTGCCCGGCAATTAGAAGGATACGAGCAGTACTTC.

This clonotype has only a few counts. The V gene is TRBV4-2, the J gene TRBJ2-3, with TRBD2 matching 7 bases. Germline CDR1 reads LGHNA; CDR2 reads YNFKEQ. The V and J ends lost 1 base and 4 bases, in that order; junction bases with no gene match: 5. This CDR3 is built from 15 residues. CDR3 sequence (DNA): TGTGCCAGCAGCCAAGTGGCGGGAGTTCCAGATACGCAGTATTTT. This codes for CASSQVAGVPDTQYF.

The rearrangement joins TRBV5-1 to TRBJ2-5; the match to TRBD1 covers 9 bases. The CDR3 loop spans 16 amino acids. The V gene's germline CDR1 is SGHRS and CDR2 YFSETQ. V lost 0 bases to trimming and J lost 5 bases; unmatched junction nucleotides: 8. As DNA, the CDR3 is TGCGCCAGCAGCTTGGACGTGGGACAGGGTGCGGAGACCCAGTACTTC. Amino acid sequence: CASSLDVGQGAETQYF.

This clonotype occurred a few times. CDR3 residues: CASSPTSVVQFF. The CDR3 nucleotides are TGTGCCAGCAGCCCGACTAGCGTTGTGCAGTTCTTC. J is TRBJ2-1 and V is TRBV4-2, with TRBD2 identical over 8 bases. The CDR3 runs to 12 residues. Germline V gene data show CDR1 as LGHNA and CDR2 as YNFKEQ. Losses at the gene ends were 4 bases for V and 12 bases for J; bases not matched to a gene: 5.

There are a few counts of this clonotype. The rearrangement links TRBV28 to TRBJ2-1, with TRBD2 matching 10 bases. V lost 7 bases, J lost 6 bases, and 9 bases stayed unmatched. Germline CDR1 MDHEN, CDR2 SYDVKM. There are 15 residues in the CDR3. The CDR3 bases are TGTGCCAGCAATCACCGACCTAGCGGGAGCAATGAGCAGTTCTTC. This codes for CASNHRPSGSNEQFF.

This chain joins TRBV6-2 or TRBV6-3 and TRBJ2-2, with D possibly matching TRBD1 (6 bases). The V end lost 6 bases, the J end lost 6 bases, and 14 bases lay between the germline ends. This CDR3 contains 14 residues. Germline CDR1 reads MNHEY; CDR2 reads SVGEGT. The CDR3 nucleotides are TGTGCCAGCAGCCACCAGGGGCCCCCCGGGGAGCTGTTTTTT. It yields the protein CASSHQGPPGELFF.

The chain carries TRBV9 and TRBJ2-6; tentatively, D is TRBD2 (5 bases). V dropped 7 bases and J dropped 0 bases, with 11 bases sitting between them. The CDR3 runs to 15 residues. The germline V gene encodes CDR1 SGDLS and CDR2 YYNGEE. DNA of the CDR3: TGTGCCAGCCGCCGAGAGGGCTCTGGGGCCAACGTCCTGACTTTC. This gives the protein CASRREGSGANVLTF.

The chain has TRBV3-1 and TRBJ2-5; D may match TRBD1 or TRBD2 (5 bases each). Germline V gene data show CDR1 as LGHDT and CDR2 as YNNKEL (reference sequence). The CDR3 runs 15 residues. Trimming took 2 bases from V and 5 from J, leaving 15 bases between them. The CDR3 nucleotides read TGTGCCAGCAGCCAACGGGGACCCGCGACGGAGACCCAGTACTTC. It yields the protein CASSQRGPATETQYF.

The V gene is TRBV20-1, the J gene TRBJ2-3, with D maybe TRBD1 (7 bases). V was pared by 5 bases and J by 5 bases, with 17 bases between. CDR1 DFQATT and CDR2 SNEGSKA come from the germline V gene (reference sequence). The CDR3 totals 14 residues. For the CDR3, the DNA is TGCAGTGCTGAAAAAGGGGGCGGGATAGATACGCAGTATTTT. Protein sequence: CSAEKGGGIDTQYF.

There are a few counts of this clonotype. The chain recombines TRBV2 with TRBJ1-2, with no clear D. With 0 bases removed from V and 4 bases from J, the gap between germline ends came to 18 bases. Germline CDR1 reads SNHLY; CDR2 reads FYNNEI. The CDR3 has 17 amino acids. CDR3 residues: CASSEARGGSLPYGYTF. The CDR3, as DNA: TGTGCCAGCAGTGAAGCACGAGGAGGGAGTCTACCCTATGGCTACACCTTC. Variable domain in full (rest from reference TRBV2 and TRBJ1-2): EPEVTQTPSHQVTQMGQEVILRCVPISNHLYFYWYRQILGQKVEFLVSFYNNEISEKSEIFDDQFSVERPDGSNFTLKIRSTKLEDSAMYFCASSEARGGSLPYGYTFGSGTRLTVV.

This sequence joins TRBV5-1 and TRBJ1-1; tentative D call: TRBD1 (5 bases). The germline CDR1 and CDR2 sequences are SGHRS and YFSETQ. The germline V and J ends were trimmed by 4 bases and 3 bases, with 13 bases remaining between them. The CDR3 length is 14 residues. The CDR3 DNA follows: TGCGCCAGCAGCATCGACCCGGGGGACACTGAAGCTTTCTTT. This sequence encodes CASSIDPGDTEAFF.

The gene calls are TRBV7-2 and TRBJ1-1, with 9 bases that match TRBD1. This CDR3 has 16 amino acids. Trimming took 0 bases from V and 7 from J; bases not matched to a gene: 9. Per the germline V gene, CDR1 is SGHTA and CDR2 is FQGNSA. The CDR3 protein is CASSLARQGVRHEAFF. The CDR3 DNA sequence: TGTGCCAGCAGCTTAGCGCGACAGGGGGTCCGCCATGAAGCTTTCTTT.

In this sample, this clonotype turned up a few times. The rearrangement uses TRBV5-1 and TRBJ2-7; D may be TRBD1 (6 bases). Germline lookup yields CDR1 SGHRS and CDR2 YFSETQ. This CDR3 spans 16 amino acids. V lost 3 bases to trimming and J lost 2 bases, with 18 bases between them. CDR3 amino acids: CASSYGAQGRPYEQYF. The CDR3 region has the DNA TGCGCCAGCAGCTACGGGGCACAGGGTAGACCCTACGAGCAGTACTTC.

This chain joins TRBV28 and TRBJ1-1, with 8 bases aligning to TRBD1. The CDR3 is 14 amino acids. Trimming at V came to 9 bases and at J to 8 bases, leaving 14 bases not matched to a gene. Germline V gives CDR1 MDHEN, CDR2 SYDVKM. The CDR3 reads CASPLGQGVDEAFF. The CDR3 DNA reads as TGTGCCAGTCCCCTCGGACAGGGAGTGGACGAAGCTTTCTTT.

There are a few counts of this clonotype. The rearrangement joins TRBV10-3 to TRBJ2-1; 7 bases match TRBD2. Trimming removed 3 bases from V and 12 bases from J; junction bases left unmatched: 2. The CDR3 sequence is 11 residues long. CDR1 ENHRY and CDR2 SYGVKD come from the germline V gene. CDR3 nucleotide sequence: TGTGCCATCAGTGAATTAGCGGGGCAGTTCTTC. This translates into CAISELAGQFF.

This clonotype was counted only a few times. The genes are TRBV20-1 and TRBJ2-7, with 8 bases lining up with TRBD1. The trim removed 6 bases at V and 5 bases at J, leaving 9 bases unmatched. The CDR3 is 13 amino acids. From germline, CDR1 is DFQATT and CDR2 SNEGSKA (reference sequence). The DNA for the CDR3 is TGCAGTGCAAAAGACAGGGGAGGCGACGAGCAGTACTTC. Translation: CSAKDRGGDEQYF.

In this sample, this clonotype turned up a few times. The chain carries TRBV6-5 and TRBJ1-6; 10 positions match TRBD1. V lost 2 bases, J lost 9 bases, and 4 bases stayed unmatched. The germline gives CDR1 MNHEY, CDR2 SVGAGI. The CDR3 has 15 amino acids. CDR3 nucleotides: TGTGCCAGCAGTTACGACCGGGACAGGGGTTCACCCCTCCACTTT. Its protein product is CASSYDRDRGSPLHF.

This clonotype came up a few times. The CDR3 region has the DNA TGTGCCAGCATTGGTGGGGAGTATCAGCCCCAGCATTTT. It encodes CASIGGEYQPQHF. J is TRBJ1-5 and V is TRBV28, with D hard to call. V was trimmed by 7 bases and J by 5 bases, leaving 12 bases between them. This CDR3 has 13 amino acids. Per the germline V gene, CDR1 is MDHEN and CDR2 is SYDVKM.

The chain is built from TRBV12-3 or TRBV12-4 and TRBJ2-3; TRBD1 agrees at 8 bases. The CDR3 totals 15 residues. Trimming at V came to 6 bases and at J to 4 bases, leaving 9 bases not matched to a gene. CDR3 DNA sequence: TGTGCCAGCAGCCTGGACAGGGCGGTGGCAGATACGCAGTATTTT. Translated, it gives CASSLDRAVADTQYF.